The next 30 T cell receptor beta chains were all read from a single sample in a study of T cell clonality in common variable immunodeficiency. Sequencing used immunoSEQ multiplex PCR; TCRdb keeps in-frame clones, though not all of them. Sampling found about 74,000 clones, none seen once. Source material: peripheral blood mononuclear cells. Every receptor here comes from a person aged 18-70 years in good health.

This clone was observed many times. The read comes to an end 3 residues before the CDR3 does, leaving the germline J gene to fill in the end. The chain employs TRBV5-1 and TRBJ1-6; D is uncertain. There are 15 residues in the CDR3. Germline loops: CDR1 SGHRS, CDR2 YFSETQ. The germline V and J ends were trimmed by 0 bases and 7 bases, with 11 bases remaining between them. CDR3 bases read: TGCGCCAGCAGCTTGGGTCAGGCCGTAAATTCACCC. It encodes CASSLGQAVNSP. The complete CDR3 reads CASSLGQAVNSPLHF. The full variable domain, with the rest looked up from reference TRBV5-1 and TRBJ1-6, is KAGVTQTPRYLIKTRGQQVTLSCSPISGHRSVSWYQQTPGQGLQFLFEYFSETQRNKGNFPGRFSGRQFSNSRSEMNVSTLELGDSALYLCASSLGQAVNSPLHFGNGTRLTVT.

This clone was observed at least ten times. Read data end 3 residues before the CDR3 end; the end is taken from the germline J gene. This sequence joins TRBV6-2 or TRBV6-3 and TRBJ2-7; TRBD2 agrees at 8 bases. The germline CDR1 and CDR2 sequences are MNHEY and SVGEGT. CDR3 length: 15 residues. V shed 2 bases, J shed 5 bases, and the junction held 8 bases outside the gene matches. The chain's CDR3 is CASSYSQREPDEQYF. CDR3 DNA (partial): TGTGCCAGCAGTTACAGTCAGCGGGAGCCCGACGAG.

This clone was recorded at least ten times. The CDR3 end lies 3 residues beyond the end of the read and is filled in from the germline J gene. This rearrangement joins TRBV19 to TRBJ1-2; D may be TRBD1 (6 bases). Between the trimmed V and J ends, which lost 3 bases and 7 bases, there was a span of 18 bases. This CDR3 contains 15 residues. Germline CDR1 reads LNHDA; CDR2 reads SQIVND (reference sequence). CDR3 residues: CASSIGGASVSGYTF. CDR3 DNA (partial): TGTGCCAGTAGTATTGGGGGCGCGAGTGTCTCTGGC.

This clone was detected many times. Read data end 3 residues before the CDR3 end; the end is taken from the germline J gene. The rearrangement uses TRBV9 and TRBJ2-3; possibly TRBD2 for D (6 bases). V lost 4 bases and J 1 base, leaving 16 bases between the germline ends. Per germline, CDR1 SGDLS and CDR2 YYNGEE. The CDR3 runs to 16 residues. CDR3 bases read: TGTGCCAGCAGCCCAGATGGTAGCGGACGCACAGATACG. This translates into CASSPDGSGRTDT. The whole CDR3 sequence reads CASSPDGSGRTDTQYF.

This clone appeared many times. The read finishes 3 residues shy of the CDR3 end, and the germline J gene is used to complete it. This sequence joins TRBV20-1 and TRBJ2-1, with D tentatively TRBD2 (6 bases). Germline values: CDR1 DFQATT, CDR2 SNEGSKA (reference sequence). The ends were cut back, 1 base at V and 4 bases at J, with 8 bases in the middle. The length of the CDR3 is 13 residues. The sequenced part of the CDR3 DNA is TGCAGTGCTAGAGGAGGAGGGTACAATGAG. Protein: CSARGGGYNE. The complete CDR3 reads CSARGGGYNEQFF.

This clone was detected a few times. The CDR3 is cut off 3 residues early in the read; its end comes from the germline J gene. The chain carries TRBV18 and TRBJ2-1; TRBD1 aligns across 9 bases. V gave up 2 bases and J gave up 9 bases; unmatched junction bases: 8. The CDR3 runs 15 residues. Germline assignment: CDR1 KGHSH and CDR2 LQKENI. The DNA read from the CDR3 is TGTGCCAGCTCACCAATTACACAGGGGGCGCGTGAG. Translated: CASSPITQGARE. In full, the CDR3 reads CASSPITQGAREQFF. Complete variable domain (other parts from reference TRBV18 and TRBJ2-1): NAGVMQNPRHLVRRRGQEARLRCSPMKGHSHVYWYRQLPEEGLKFMVYLQKENIIDESGMPKERFSAEFPKEGPSILRIQQVVRGDSAAYFCASSPITQGAREQFFGPGTRLTVL.

This clone was seen only a few times. Read coverage stops 3 residues before the CDR3 terminus; the germline J gene supplies the remainder. The gene calls are TRBV5-1 and TRBJ2-7, with D unclear. V shed 0 bases and J shed 6 bases, with 7 bases lying between them. The CDR3 runs 12 residues. Germline V gives CDR1 SGHRS, CDR2 YFSETQ. The CDR3 sequence: CASSLAGSEQYF. The covered CDR3 bases are TGCGCCAGCAGCTTGGCGGGTTCCGAG.

Ten or more counts support this clone. The covered CDR3 bases are TGTGCCAGCAGTTTAGGGCAGGGGAGGCCCGGGGAG. Amino acid sequence: CASSLGQGRPGE. The complete CDR3 sequence is CASSLGQGRPGELFF. The genes are TRBV12-3 or TRBV12-4 and TRBJ2-2; D tentatively reads TRBD1 or TRBD2 (6 bases each). The sequenced fragment ends 3 residues before the CDR3 boundary, so the rest is inferred from the germline J gene. The V end was cut by 1 base, the J end by 6 bases, with 12 bases between. The length of the CDR3 is 15 residues.

This clone came up many times. The CDR3 is cut off 3 residues early in the read; its end comes from the germline J gene. The chain carries TRBV30 and TRBJ1-6; a possible D gene is TRBD1 (6 bases). The ends were cut back, 2 bases at V and 0 bases at J, with 17 bases in the middle. This CDR3 is built from 18 residues. Looked up from germline, CDR1 is GTSNPN and CDR2 is SVGIG (reference sequence). The DNA read from the CDR3 is TGTGCCTGGAGTCCACGGACAGCGCTGAGCTCCTATAATTCACCC. It is translated as CAWSPRTALSSYNSP. In full, the CDR3 reads CAWSPRTALSSYNSPLHF.

This clone has ten or more counts. The CDR3 extends 3 residues past the end of the read, so its final part is completed from the germline J gene. The rearrangement uses TRBV7-3 and TRBJ2-3; 13 positions match TRBD2. V dropped 5 bases and J dropped 1; count of bases not matched to a gene: 9. Per the germline V gene, CDR1 is SGHTA and CDR2 is FQGTGA. CDR3 length equals 18 residues. The DNA read from the CDR3 is TGTGCCAGCAGCCACGGACTAGCGGGAGACCTCGGCACAGATACG. Translation gives CASSHGLAGDLGTDT. The whole CDR3 protein is CASSHGLAGDLGTDTQYF.

This clone was counted ten times or more. Read coverage stops 3 residues before the CDR3 terminus; the germline J gene supplies the remainder. The rearrangement joins TRBV5-1 to TRBJ1-1; D remains unclear. This CDR3 region has 14 residues. V dropped 0 bases and J dropped 5 bases, with 11 bases sitting between them. Germline CDR1 is SGHRS and CDR2 is YFSETQ. The CDR3 DNA, read in part, is TGCGCCAGCAGCTTGGAACCGGGGAAAACTGAA. The encoded protein is CASSLEPGKTE. The CDR3 in full is CASSLEPGKTEAFF.

This clone was detected ten times or more. The sequence runs out 3 residues before the end of the CDR3; the remainder is reconstructed from the germline J gene. The chain has TRBV5-1 and TRBJ2-2; D perhaps matches TRBD2 (6 bases). Trimming left V 4 bases short and J 7 bases short, with 17 bases between. CDR1 SGHRS and CDR2 YFSETQ come from the germline V gene. This CDR3 has 15 residues. CDR3 loop: CASSLAWGGDGELFF. CDR3 DNA, as far as it was read: TGCGCCAGCAGCCTCGCTTGGGGCGGGGACGGGGAG.

This clone was detected many times. The read ends 3 residues early relative to the CDR3; the germline J gene fills the gap. The chain carries TRBV6-2 or TRBV6-3 and TRBJ2-3; D gene unclear. This CDR3 has 12 amino acids. Between the trimmed V and J ends, which lost 7 bases and 3 bases, there was a span of 8 bases. Germline assignment: CDR1 MNHEY and CDR2 SVGEGT. This CDR3 reads CASTSRTDTQYF. The covered CDR3 bases are TGTGCCAGCACCTCCCGTACAGATACG.

This clone was seen repeatedly, ten times or more. The read halts 3 residues ahead of the CDR3 end, with the missing end drawn from the germline J gene. The V call is TRBV12-5, the J call TRBJ2-7; 10 nucleotides match TRBD1. From germline, CDR1 is LGHNT and CDR2 FRNRAP. The CDR3 runs to 15 residues. V was pared by 5 bases and J by 0 bases, with 4 bases of the junction left unmatched. CDR3 bases read: TGTGCTAGTGGTCTCGGGACAGGGGCCTCCTACGAG. This encodes CASGLGTGASYE. The CDR3 in its entirety is CASGLGTGASYEQYF. Looking up the rest from reference TRBV12-5 and TRBJ2-7 gives the full variable domain: DARVTQTPRHKVTEMGQEVTMRCQPILGHNTVFWYRQTMMQGLELLAYFRNRAPLDDSGMPKDRFSAEMPDATLATLKIQPSEPRDSAVYFCASGLGTGASYEQYFGPGTRLTVT.

This clone was seen at least ten times. The read terminates 3 residues before the CDR3 end, so the remaining end is supplied by the germline J gene. J is TRBJ2-2 and V is TRBV29-1; a possible D gene is TRBD1 (5 bases). V shed 4 bases and J shed 5 bases, with 5 bases lying between them. CDR3 length equals 11 residues. The germline V gene encodes CDR1 SQVTM and CDR2 ANQGSEA. CDR3 amino acids: CSVAGTGELFF. CDR3 DNA, as far as it was read: TGCAGCGTTGCAGGGACCGGGGAG.

This clone was counted many times. The read finishes 3 residues shy of the CDR3 end, and the germline J gene is used to complete it. The chain has TRBV9 and TRBJ2-5, with D perhaps TRBD2 (5 bases). CDR1 and CDR2 from the germline V gene are SGDLS and YYNGEE. There are 14 residues in the CDR3. Deletions cut 4 bases from V and 2 bases from J, with 12 bases between. The CDR3 DNA, read in part, is TGTGCCAGCAGCCGGGCTAGCAATCAAGAGACC. Translation: CASSRASNQET. The full CDR3 is CASSRASNQETQYF.

This clone was seen many times. The read ends 3 residues before the CDR3 terminus; that terminus is restored from the germline J gene. The chain couples TRBV7-2 to TRBJ2-1, with no clear D. The germline V gene has CDR1 SGHTA and CDR2 FQGNSA. This CDR3 is built from 15 residues. Trimming removed 6 bases at V and 5 bases at J, with 17 bases between. CDR3 DNA (partial): TGTGCCAGCAGTTCCTCCAGAAACAGTAACAATGAG. It translates to CASSSSRNSNNE. The whole CDR3 protein reads CASSSSRNSNNEQFF.

This clone was picked up many times. Read coverage stops 3 residues before the CDR3 terminus; the germline J gene supplies the remainder. V and J are TRBV18 and TRBJ2-7; the match to TRBD1 covers 9 bases. With V trimmed by 3 bases and J by 3 bases, 3 bases remained unmatched. CDR3 length equals 14 residues. The germline V gene encodes CDR1 KGHSH and CDR2 LQKENI. Partial CDR3 DNA: TGTGCCAGCTCACCCGGGACAGGGAGCTACGAG. Its protein product is CASSPGTGSYE. In full, the CDR3 is CASSPGTGSYEQYF. Complete variable domain (other parts from reference TRBV18 and TRBJ2-7): NAGVMQNPRHLVRRRGQEARLRCSPMKGHSHVYWYRQLPEEGLKFMVYLQKENIIDESGMPKERFSAEFPKEGPSILRIQQVVRGDSAAYFCASSPGTGSYEQYFGPGTRLTVT.

Remarks on this clone: Sequencing ends 3 residues short of the CDR3 end; the germline J gene provides the rest. The chain uses TRBV11-2 and TRBJ2-1; tentative D call: TRBD1 (6 bases). V was shortened by 3 bases and J by 8 bases, with 11 bases between the two germline ends. CDR3 size: 13 residues. Germline CDR1 and CDR2: SGHAT and FQNNGV. CDR3 bases read: TGTGCCAGCAGCTTGTGGGGGCCCGATGAG. It codes for CASSLWGPDE. The whole CDR3 is CASSLWGPDEQFF.

This clone was seen at least ten times. The CDR3 end is not reached by the read, which stops 3 residues before it; the germline J gene fills it in. The chain combines TRBV19 with TRBJ2-1; 9 nucleotides line up with TRBD2. This CDR3 is built from 15 residues. With 4 bases clipped from V and 9 bases from J, the junction kept 10 bases outside the gene matches. Germline V CDR1 and CDR2: LNHDA, SQIVND (reference sequence). The DNA read from the CDR3 is TGTGCCAGTAGTAACTTGGCGGGAGGGCTCCCTGAG. This codes for CASSNLAGGLPE. The full CDR3 protein is CASSNLAGGLPEQFF.

This clone was detected many times. The observed sequence ends 3 residues before the CDR3 terminus, with the missing tail filled in from the germline J gene. The rearrangement links TRBV5-4 to TRBJ2-5; 8 nucleotides agree with TRBD2. CDR3 length: 13 amino acids. Trimming removed 4 bases from V and 5 bases from J; junction bases left unmatched: 4. Germline V CDR1 and CDR2: SGHNT, YYREEE (reference sequence). CDR3 region: CASSRTSSETQYF. Partial CDR3 DNA: TGTGCCAGCAGCCGGACTAGCTCGGAGACC. Variable domain in full (rest from reference TRBV5-4 and TRBJ2-5): ETGVTQSPTHLIKTRGQQVTLRCSSQSGHNTVSWYQQALGQGPQFIFQYYREEENGRGNFPPRFSGLQFPNYSSELNVNALELDDSALYLCASSRTSSETQYFGPGTRLLVL.

This clone showed up many times. Read sequence stops 3 residues before the CDR3 end, and the germline J gene provides the missing end. This sequence joins TRBV5-1 and TRBJ2-7, with TRBD2 matching over 7 bases. The trim removed 4 bases at V and 2 bases at J, leaving 6 bases unmatched. Germline V CDR1 and CDR2: SGHRS, YFSETQ. The CDR3 is 14 amino acids. The CDR3 loop is CASSRERDPYEQYF. The CDR3 DNA, read in part, is TGCGCCAGCAGCCGGGAGCGGGACCCCTACGAG.

This clone was detected many times. The CDR3 extends 3 residues past the end of the read, so its final part is completed from the germline J gene. The V call is TRBV12-3 or TRBV12-4, the J call TRBJ1-2; 7 bases align to TRBD1. This CDR3 has 11 amino acids. This CDR3 reads CASSHRGGYTF. CDR3 DNA, as far as it was read: TGTGCCAGCAGCCACAGGGGAGGC.

This clone came up many times. Read data end 3 residues before the CDR3 end; the end is taken from the germline J gene. The chain uses TRBV18 and TRBJ1-1, with a tentative D call TRBD1 (6 bases). From germline, CDR1 is KGHSH and CDR2 LQKENI. Trimming removed 5 bases from V and 7 bases from J, with 14 bases in between. The CDR3 length is 13 residues. The CDR3 reads CASSRGQGGEAFF. Incomplete CDR3 DNA: TGTGCCAGCTCAAGGGGACAAGGGGGTGAA.

This clone was recorded at least ten times. The read falls 3 residues short of the CDR3 end, and the missing part is taken from the germline J gene. This chain joins TRBV10-1 and TRBJ1-5, with TRBD1 as a possible D gene (6 bases). Germline assignment: CDR1 WNHNN and CDR2 SYGVQD (reference sequence). The CDR3 is made up of 15 amino acids. V lost 6 bases and J 3 bases, leaving 15 bases between the germline ends. CDR3 sequence reads: CASRNRVVNNQPQHF. The covered CDR3 bases are TGCGCCAGCAGGAACAGGGTGGTAAACAATCAGCCC.

This clone was picked up many times. Coverage ceases 3 residues before the CDR3 finishes, and the germline J gene fills in the end. The chain carries TRBV18 and TRBJ1-1, with D possibly TRBD1 on 5 matching bases. Trimming stripped 3 bases from V and 6 bases from J, with 14 bases between. Germline CDR1 is KGHSH and CDR2 is LQKENI. CDR3 length: 14 residues. CDR3: CASSPRTEGAEAFF. The DNA read from the CDR3 is TGTGCCAGCTCACCCAGGACGGAAGGGGCTGAA.

This clone was seen ten or more times. The read terminates 3 residues before the CDR3 end, so the remaining end is supplied by the germline J gene. The V call is TRBV5-8, the J call TRBJ1-2, with a possible D match to TRBD1 (6 bases). Germline assignment: CDR1 SGHTS and CDR2 YDEGEE. This CDR3 has 13 amino acids. Trimming pared 5 bases from V and 4 bases from J, leaving 12 bases between. The CDR3 is CASSLTGIYGYTF. Partial CDR3 DNA: TGTGCCAGCAGTCTCACAGGGATCTATGGC.

This clone was detected many times. The junction does not match germline at one end; this may be a read error. The observed sequence ends 3 residues before the CDR3 terminus, with the missing tail filled in from the germline J gene. The chain is built from TRBV7-7 and TRBJ2-5; D is uncertain. The CDR3 loop spans 13 amino acids. Germline V lookup: CDR1 SSHAT, CDR2 FNYEAQ (reference sequence). Partial CDR3 DNA: TGTGCTAGCAGCTTTACGGGTCGCGAGACC. Translated, it gives CASSFTGRET. The whole CDR3 protein reads CASSFTGRETQYF.

This clone was recorded at least ten times. The sequenced fragment ends 3 residues before the CDR3 boundary, so the rest is inferred from the germline J gene. V is TRBV28 and J is TRBJ2-1; TRBD1 is a possible D gene (6 bases). CDR3 length: 13 residues. V shed 3 bases and J shed 4 bases, with 7 bases lying between them. Germline loops: CDR1 MDHEN, CDR2 SYDVKM. The DNA read from the CDR3 is TGTGCCAGCAGTTTTAGGGGGTACAATGAG. This gives the protein CASSFRGYNE. The entire CDR3 reads CASSFRGYNEQFF.

This clone was detected ten times or more. Read data end 3 residues before the CDR3 end; the end is taken from the germline J gene. V is TRBV12-3 or TRBV12-4 and J is TRBJ2-2, with 10 bases that match TRBD1. After removal of 5 bases from V and 5 bases from J, the junction contained 5 bases not matched to a gene. The CDR3 extends over 15 amino acids. The CDR3 bases that were read are TGTGCCAGCAGTCCCCGGGACAGGGGAACCGGGGAG. Residues: CASSPRDRGTGE. The entire CDR3 is CASSPRDRGTGELFF.